This T cell receptor (beta chain) was captured by sequencing in a study of cytomegalovirus exposure and HLA in healthy donors. Germline V gene lookup returns CDR1 SGHAT and CDR2 FQDESV (reference sequence). V dropped 4 bases and J dropped 2; count of bases not matched to a gene: 6. This CDR3 comprises 15 residues. TCRdb's table, derived via immunoSEQ multiplex PCR, lists solely in-frame clones and lacks some. The sample includes some 140,000 clones, 84% of them seen just once. The V call is TRBV11-1, the J call TRBJ2-5, with 8 bases fitting TRBD2. The source material was PBMCs. This TCR was recovered from a woman in her thirties in good health and CMV-seronegative. CDR3 bases: TGTGCCAGCAGCTCCTCCGGGAGGGGTCAAGAGACCCAGTACTTC. Translation: CASSSSGRGQETQYF.